These 18 T cell receptor beta chains came from one sample sequenced in a study of post-analysis software for immune sequencing data. Study results and limitations: Patients carried roughly 5 TRBV segments more frequently than controls did, and TRBV5-6, TRBV5-1 and TRBV20-1 were among them.

For these TCRs, the target antigens are not known. Tagging with unique molecular identifiers was a feature of the TCR beta cDNA libraries. MiXCR, run by TCRdb on the PCR reads, gives a single entry per CDR3 protein. The repertoire holds a few hundred thousand distinct CDR3 sequences, with approximately 33% as singletons. Input material: blood. The source of these receptors is a girl aged 10 to 17 with multiple sclerosis.

This clonotype appeared a few times. The rearrangement joins TRBV27 to TRBJ2-5, with D perhaps TRBD2 (6 bases). The V end lost 7 bases, the J end lost 2 bases, and 11 bases lay between the germline ends. This CDR3 spans 13 amino acids. CDR1 is MNHEY, CDR2 SMNVEV, per germline (reference sequence). The CDR3: CASNPRGQETQYF. CDR3 DNA: TGTGCCAGCAACCCGCGGGGTCAAGAGACCCAGTACTTC.

The chain links TRBV7-2 to TRBJ2-5, with 9 nucleotides matching TRBD2. The CDR3 runs to 16 residues. With V trimmed by 5 bases and J by 5 bases, 12 bases remained unmatched. In germline, CDR1 is SGHTA, CDR2 FQGNSA. CDR3 nucleotides: TGTGCCAGCAGCACCCGGTGGAGCGGGGGGAGGGAGACCCAGTACTTC. It codes for CASSTRWSGGRETQYF. The complete variable domain, with remaining parts taken from reference TRBV7-2 and TRBJ2-5, reads GAGVSQSPSNKVTEKGKDVELRCDPISGHTALYWYRQSLGQGLEFLIYFQGNSAPDKSGLPSDRFSAERTGGSVSTLTIQRTQQEDSAVYLCASSTRWSGGRETQYFGPGTRLLVL.

The chain uses TRBV7-2 and TRBJ2-7; D remains unclear. This CDR3 region has 12 residues. The germline CDR1 and CDR2 sequences are SGHTA and FQGNSA. V dropped 8 bases and J dropped 2 bases, with 10 bases sitting between them. The chain's CDR3 is CASAPSPYEQYF. The CDR3 region has the DNA TGTGCCAGCGCCCCGAGCCCCTACGAGCAGTACTTC.

The chain combines TRBV20-1 with TRBJ2-5; D is unresolved. CDR1 and CDR2 (germline): DFQATT, SNEGSKA (reference sequence). The V end was cut by 6 bases, the J end by 0 bases, with 17 bases between. CDR3 length: 15 residues. The chain's CDR3 is CSANLETWYQETQYF. In DNA, the CDR3 is TGCAGTGCAAACCTAGAGACGTGGTACCAAGAGACCCAGTACTTC.

The V call is TRBV5-1, the J call TRBJ2-5; unclear D gene. V lost 7 bases, J lost 2 bases, and 12 bases lay in between. Per germline, CDR1 SGHRS and CDR2 YFSETQ. The CDR3 consists of 13 residues. For the CDR3, the DNA is TGCGCCAGCTTCAGAGGCCGACAAGAGACCCAGTACTTC. Its translation: CASFRGRQETQYF.

This clonotype has more than one count but fewer than ten. This rearrangement joins TRBV5-1 to TRBJ2-1, with TRBD1 identical over 9 bases. V was clipped by 2 bases and J by 6 bases; unmatched bases: 6. Germline V gene lookup returns CDR1 SGHRS and CDR2 YFSETQ. This CDR3 has 15 residues. CDR3 protein: CASSLGQGPLNEQFF. CDR3 DNA: TGCGCCAGCAGCTTAGGACAGGGGCCCCTCAATGAGCAGTTCTTC. Using reference TRBV5-1 and TRBJ2-1 for the parts outside the CDR3, the full variable domain is KAGVTQTPRYLIKTRGQQVTLSCSPISGHRSVSWYQQTPGQGLQFLFEYFSETQRNKGNFPGRFSGRQFSNSRSEMNVSTLELGDSALYLCASSLGQGPLNEQFFGPGTRLTVL.

This sequence joins TRBV20-1 and TRBJ2-1, with 7 bases that match TRBD2. The CDR3 is 14 residues long. V shed 5 bases and J 2 bases; nucleotides not matched to a gene: 6. Germline lookup yields CDR1 DFQATT and CDR2 SNEGSKA (reference sequence). CDR3 amino acids: CSAPVAGAYNEQFF. For the CDR3, the DNA is TGCAGTGCTCCTGTCGCGGGGGCCTACAATGAGCAGTTCTTC.

The chain uses TRBV3-1 and TRBJ2-7, with D uncertain. The CDR3 has 12 amino acids. Germline lookup yields CDR1 LGHDT and CDR2 YNNKEL (reference sequence). The germline V and J ends were trimmed by 3 bases and 0 bases, with 3 bases remaining between them. CDR3 loop: CASSQPSYEQYF. The CDR3 nucleotides read TGTGCCAGCAGCCAGCCCTCCTACGAGCAGTACTTC.

The chain uses TRBV13 and TRBJ2-4; 8 bases match TRBD1. The J call could be wrong; TRBJ2-7 is a better fit for the DNA end. CDR1 PRHDT and CDR2 FYEKMQ come from the germline V gene (reference sequence). CDR3 length equals 15 residues. CDR3 sequence: CASSLEAGGADEQYF. CDR3 coding DNA: TGTGCCAGCAGCTTAGAGGCAGGGGGCGCGGACGAGCAGTACTTC.

J is TRBJ2-3 and V is TRBV6-4, with 8 bases fitting TRBD2. The CDR3 has 17 residues. Unmatched junction bases numbered 6, after V lost 0 bases and J lost 1 base. Germline-derived CDR1 and CDR2 are MRHNA and SNTAGT. In nucleotides, the CDR3 is TGTGCCAGCAGTGACTCGGGACTAGTGGGGGGCACAGATACGCAGTATTTT. Protein product: CASSDSGLVGGTDTQYF.

This clonotype was recorded a few times. The V gene is TRBV6-2 or TRBV6-3, the J gene TRBJ2-7; D remains ambiguous. Germline V CDR1 and CDR2: MNHEY, SVGEGT. The V end lost 2 bases, the J end lost 1 base, and 3 bases lay between the germline ends. CDR3 length: 12 residues. The CDR3 nucleotides read TGTGCCAGCAGTTACGTTTCCTACGAGCAGTACTTC. Encoded protein: CASSYVSYEQYF.

This clonotype was recorded many times. This sequence joins TRBV18 and TRBJ2-7; 8 bases match TRBD1. In germline, CDR1 is KGHSH, CDR2 LQKENI. The CDR3 contains 15 residues. With V trimmed by 1 base and J by 3 bases, 5 bases remained unmatched. CDR3 in DNA: TGTGCCAGCTCACCACTGAGGACAGGGAACTACGAGCAGTACTTC. Its translation is CASSPLRTGNYEQYF. The full variable domain, with the rest looked up from reference TRBV18 and TRBJ2-7, is NAGVMQNPRHLVRRRGQEARLRCSPMKGHSHVYWYRQLPEEGLKFMVYLQKENIIDESGMPKERFSAEFPKEGPSILRIQQVVRGDSAAYFCASSPLRTGNYEQYFGPGTRLTVT.

The chain links TRBV25-1 to TRBJ2-3; TRBD2 aligns across 7 bases. The length of the CDR3 is 15 residues. Germline CDR1 MGHDK, CDR2 SYGVNS. With V trimmed by 4 bases and J by 2 bases, 6 bases remained unmatched. The CDR3 nucleotides are TGTGCCAGCAGTGCCCAGCGGGATTTCACAGATACGCAGTATTTT. Residues: CASSAQRDFTDTQYF.

There are a few counts of this clonotype. The J gene is TRBJ2-3, the V gene TRBV5-1; D is undetermined. Deletions cut 5 bases from V and 5 bases from J, with 18 bases between. The CDR3 extends over 15 amino acids. CDR1 is SGHRS, CDR2 YFSETQ, per germline. In DNA form, the CDR3 reads TGCGCCAGCAGTAGGGCTAGTGGGTCACAAGATACGCAGTATTTT. Translation: CASSRASGSQDTQYF.

V gene TRBV9 combines with J gene TRBJ1-2; D is unresolved. This CDR3 comprises 14 residues. Germline V lookup: CDR1 SGDLS, CDR2 YYNGEE. V was pared by 0 bases and J by 4 bases, with 10 bases between. This chain's CDR3 is CASSVEGRAYGYTF. For the CDR3, the DNA is TGTGCCAGCAGCGTAGAAGGACGGGCCTATGGCTACACCTTC.

This sequence joins TRBV20-1 and TRBJ2-1; TRBD1 might be the D (5 bases). Germline V CDR1 and CDR2: DFQATT, SNEGSKA (reference sequence). The CDR3 spans 15 residues. Between the trimmed V and J ends, which lost 1 base and 3 bases, there was a span of 13 bases. DNA of the CDR3: TGCAGTGCTAGAGTAGGTGGGGCCAGCTACAATGAGCAGTTCTTC. It specifies CSARVGGASYNEQFF.

This clonotype was counted a few times. This sequence joins TRBV28 and TRBJ2-1; perhaps TRBD2 as D (6 bases). This CDR3 comprises 16 residues. Trimming shortened V by 4 bases and J by 0 bases, and 13 bases separated the two germline ends. In germline, CDR1 is MDHEN, CDR2 SYDVKM. Here the CDR3 reads CASSSPGGSSYNEQFF. CDR3 DNA: TGTGCCAGCAGTTCGCCCGGGGGAAGCTCCTACAATGAGCAGTTCTTC.

The chain recombines TRBV6-6 with TRBJ1-5, with D perhaps TRBD1 (6 bases). The V end was cut by 6 bases, the J end by 8 bases, with 20 bases between. Germline V gives CDR1 MNHNY, CDR2 SVGAGI (reference sequence). The CDR3 is made up of 15 amino acids. CDR3: CASSNRAPPSEPQHF. For the CDR3, the DNA is TGTGCCAGCAGCAACAGGGCCCCCCCGTCTGAGCCCCAGCATTTT.